A single sample is the source of the 21 T cell receptor beta chains below, sequenced in a study of blood T cell repertoires in COVID-19. The repertoire was sequenced with immunoSEQ multiplex PCR; TCRdb's copy has only in-frame clones and lacks some. Altogether about 54,000 clones are present, more than 75% being singletons, with the ten largest covering more than 4.5%. The sequencing input was peripheral blood. The receptors were sampled from a man in his forties with active COVID-19.

This sequence joins TRBV30 and TRBJ1-3; D is uncertain. The ends were cut back, 0 bases at V and 5 bases at J, with 8 bases in the middle. Germline V gives CDR1 GTSNPN, CDR2 SVGIG (reference sequence). The CDR3 is 13 amino acids. The CDR3 DNA reads TGTGCCTGGAGTGTTACGGGGAGAAACACCATATATTTT. Translation: CAWSVTGRNTIYF.

The chain uses TRBV5-1 and TRBJ2-3; 8 bases are a match to TRBD2. Trimming at V came to 0 bases and at J to 5 bases, leaving 8 bases not matched to a gene. This CDR3 contains 16 residues. The germline CDR1 and CDR2 sequences are SGHRS and YFSETQ. The CDR3 nucleotides are TGCGCCAGCAGCTTGGGACTAGCGAAGCGGGGAGATACGCAGTATTTT. Amino acids: CASSLGLAKRGDTQYF.

The V and J genes are TRBV9 and TRBJ2-1; tentatively, D is TRBD2 (5 bases). The CDR3 has 15 residues. Looked up from germline, CDR1 is SGDLS and CDR2 is YYNGEE. V was shortened by 0 bases and J by 2 bases, with 9 bases between the two germline ends. This CDR3 is CASSVEGETYNEQFF. The CDR3 DNA is TGTGCCAGCAGCGTAGAGGGAGAGACCTACAATGAGCAGTTCTTC.

The gene calls are TRBV10-3 and TRBJ1-1; the match to TRBD1 covers 7 bases. The CDR3 has 15 amino acids. The germline V gene encodes CDR1 ENHRY and CDR2 SYGVKD. The V segment lost 0 bases and the J segment 11 bases; nucleotides outside the gene matches: 12. The CDR3 nucleotides read TGTGCCATCAGTGAGTCGGGGAGACAGGGCGAGGGGGCTTTCTTT. Encoded protein: CAISESGRQGEGAFF.

This clone occurred once. A read error may account for a junction end that differs from germline. The V call is TRBV6-1, the J call TRBJ2-1, with 8 bases that match TRBD2. CDR3 length equals 13 residues. From germline, CDR1 is MNHNS and CDR2 SASEGT. CDR3 DNA sequence: TGTGCCAGCAGTAAAGCGGGAGAACGGGAGCAGTTCTTC. Protein: CASSKAGEREQFF.

The CDR3: CASSLDRGITDTQYF. CDR3 nucleotides: TGTGCCAGCAGCTTGGACAGGGGTATAACAGATACGCAGTATTTT. The chain links TRBV7-3 to TRBJ2-3, with 9 bases fitting TRBD1. The trim removed 3 bases at V and 3 bases at J, leaving 4 bases unmatched. This CDR3 is built from 15 residues. Germline CDR1 reads SGHTA; CDR2 reads FQGTGA.

The chain employs TRBV5-5 and TRBJ2-3; a possible D gene is TRBD1 (6 bases). The V gene's germline CDR1 is SGHKS and CDR2 YYEKEE (reference sequence). CDR3 length equals 16 residues. V dropped 2 bases and J dropped 3 bases, with 16 bases sitting between them. CDR3: CASSFMRTEGTDTQYF. CDR3 sequence (DNA): TGTGCCAGCAGCTTTATGAGGACAGAGGGGACAGATACGCAGTATTTT.

The V call is TRBV28, the J call TRBJ1-2; D remains unclear. Germline CDR1 and CDR2: MDHEN and SYDVKM. This CDR3 is built from 12 residues. Trimming pared 2 bases from V and 8 bases from J, leaving 9 bases between. The CDR3 here is CASSLLGGGYTF. The CDR3 DNA reads TGTGCCAGCAGTTTACTCGGAGGAGGCTACACCTTC.

This chain joins TRBV19 and TRBJ1-1; the D is unclear. V dropped 3 bases and J dropped 6 bases, with 17 bases sitting between them. Per germline, CDR1 LNHDA and CDR2 SQIVND (reference sequence). The CDR3 loop spans 15 amino acids. CDR3 sequence reads: CASSIWTAGESEAFF. CDR3 DNA sequence: TGTGCCAGTAGTATTTGGACTGCCGGGGAATCTGAAGCTTTCTTT.

V gene TRBV5-4 combines with J gene TRBJ1-2, with D uncertain. Germline loops: CDR1 SGHNT, CDR2 YYREEE (reference sequence). This CDR3 is 12 amino acids long. V was trimmed by 6 bases and J by 4 bases, leaving 10 bases between them. The DNA for the CDR3 is TGTGCCAGCACCGCCGGGGTCTATGGCTACACCTTC. It is translated as CASTAGVYGYTF.

The rearrangement uses TRBV29-1 and TRBJ2-3; 9 bases are shared with TRBD2. The CDR3 covers 14 residues. Germline CDR1 is SQVTM and CDR2 is ANQGSEA. Trimming cost V 2 bases and J 2 bases; bases outside gene matches: 2. CDR3 bases: TGCAGCGTTGAACTAGCGGGACCCACAGATACGCAGTATTTT. It translates to CSVELAGPTDTQYF.

This clone was seen a single time. This sequence joins TRBV21-1 and TRBJ2-2; the table gives TRBD1 as D, unverified against the DNA. TRBV21-1 is a pseudogene locus. CDR3 length equals 18 residues. The CDR3 DNA reads as TGTGCCAGCAGCAAAGGGCGGGGCAGGGGGCGCAAAACCGGGGAGCTGTTTTTT. Its protein product is CASSKGRGRGRKTGELFF.

The rearrangement uses TRBV3-1 (or the pseudogene TRBV3-2) and TRBJ2-7; maybe TRBD2 (5 bases). V lost 1 base to trimming and J lost 5 bases, with 15 bases between them. The CDR3 contains 15 residues. The germline CDR1 and CDR2 sequences are LGHDT and YNNKEL (reference sequence). This CDR3 is CASSQGVPGGNEQYF. The CDR3 region has the DNA TGTGCCAGCAGCCAAGGCGTCCCAGGAGGAAACGAGCAGTACTTC.

The chain carries TRBV19 and TRBJ1-2; D ambiguous. Between the trimmed V and J ends, which lost 5 bases and 3 bases, there was a span of 10 bases. CDR3 size: 13 residues. Germline loops: CDR1 LNHDA, CDR2 SQIVND (reference sequence). The CDR3 sequence is CASSGPRDYGYTF. CDR3 coding DNA: TGTGCCAGTAGTGGTCCGCGGGACTATGGCTACACCTTC.

J is TRBJ2-6 and V is TRBV9, with D maybe TRBD2 (5 bases). V shed 0 bases and J shed 2 bases, with 9 bases lying between them. This CDR3 contains 16 residues. CDR1 is SGDLS and CDR2 is YYNGEE in the germline V gene. CDR3 DNA: TGTGCCAGCAGCGTAGTGCCGGGGACTGGGGCCAACGTCCTGACTTTC. It yields the protein CASSVVPGTGANVLTF.

In this sample, this clone turned up once. V and J are TRBV28 and TRBJ2-3; 16 bases are shared with TRBD2. This CDR3 is built from 17 residues. The V gene's germline CDR1 is MDHEN and CDR2 SYDVKM. V dropped 0 bases and J dropped 5; count of bases not matched to a gene: 2. The CDR3 region is CASSLWGLAGGRDTQYF. CDR3 coding DNA: TGTGCCAGCAGTTTATGGGGACTAGCGGGAGGGAGAGATACGCAGTATTTT.

This clone was detected once. The CDR3 protein is CASSPLSGHNNNEQFF. The CDR3 DNA follows: TGTGCCAGCTCACCACTTAGCGGGCACAATAACAATGAGCAGTTCTTC. The V gene is TRBV18, the J gene TRBJ2-1; 7 bases are shared with TRBD2. Unmatched junction bases numbered 8, after V lost 1 base and J lost 5 bases. Germline-derived CDR1 and CDR2 are KGHSH and LQKENI. There are 16 residues in the CDR3.

This chain connects TRBV28 to TRBJ2-3; TRBD2 matches 8 bases. Germline CDR1 and CDR2: MDHEN and SYDVKM. Trimming removed 1 base from V and 5 bases from J; junction bases left unmatched: 5. The CDR3 runs 15 residues. CDR3 sequence reads: CASSLYQRERDTQYF. DNA for the CDR3: TGTGCCAGCAGTTTATACCAGCGGGAGCGAGATACGCAGTATTTT.

The J gene is TRBJ2-1, the V gene TRBV11-2; D call uncertain. There are 14 residues in the CDR3. Germline V lookup: CDR1 SGHAT, CDR2 FQNNGV. Trimming removed 4 bases from V and 4 bases from J, with 11 bases in between. The CDR3, as DNA: TGTGCCAGCAGCTCCTCGAGTGTTTACAATGAGCAGTTCTTC. It encodes CASSSSSVYNEQFF.

This clone was found a few times. The chain carries TRBV30 and TRBJ2-2; a possible D gene is TRBD1 (6 bases). Germline CDR1 reads GTSNPN; CDR2 reads SVGIG (reference sequence). The ends were cut back, 1 base at V and 0 bases at J, with 9 bases in the middle. The CDR3 runs to 15 residues. The CDR3 nucleotides are TGTGCCTGGAGTGGGGACACCGCGAACACCGGGGAGCTGTTTTTT. It codes for CAWSGDTANTGELFF.

The rearrangement uses TRBV5-1 and TRBJ2-7; TRBD1 aligns across 10 bases. Germline-derived CDR1 and CDR2 are SGHRS and YFSETQ. The J segment lost 2 bases and the V segment lost 4 bases, leaving 9 bases of the junction unmatched. This CDR3 is 16 amino acids long. The CDR3 DNA sequence: TGCGCCAGCAGCCTACAGGGACAGGGGAGGACCTACGAGCAGTACTTC. Protein sequence: CASSLQGQGRTYEQYF.